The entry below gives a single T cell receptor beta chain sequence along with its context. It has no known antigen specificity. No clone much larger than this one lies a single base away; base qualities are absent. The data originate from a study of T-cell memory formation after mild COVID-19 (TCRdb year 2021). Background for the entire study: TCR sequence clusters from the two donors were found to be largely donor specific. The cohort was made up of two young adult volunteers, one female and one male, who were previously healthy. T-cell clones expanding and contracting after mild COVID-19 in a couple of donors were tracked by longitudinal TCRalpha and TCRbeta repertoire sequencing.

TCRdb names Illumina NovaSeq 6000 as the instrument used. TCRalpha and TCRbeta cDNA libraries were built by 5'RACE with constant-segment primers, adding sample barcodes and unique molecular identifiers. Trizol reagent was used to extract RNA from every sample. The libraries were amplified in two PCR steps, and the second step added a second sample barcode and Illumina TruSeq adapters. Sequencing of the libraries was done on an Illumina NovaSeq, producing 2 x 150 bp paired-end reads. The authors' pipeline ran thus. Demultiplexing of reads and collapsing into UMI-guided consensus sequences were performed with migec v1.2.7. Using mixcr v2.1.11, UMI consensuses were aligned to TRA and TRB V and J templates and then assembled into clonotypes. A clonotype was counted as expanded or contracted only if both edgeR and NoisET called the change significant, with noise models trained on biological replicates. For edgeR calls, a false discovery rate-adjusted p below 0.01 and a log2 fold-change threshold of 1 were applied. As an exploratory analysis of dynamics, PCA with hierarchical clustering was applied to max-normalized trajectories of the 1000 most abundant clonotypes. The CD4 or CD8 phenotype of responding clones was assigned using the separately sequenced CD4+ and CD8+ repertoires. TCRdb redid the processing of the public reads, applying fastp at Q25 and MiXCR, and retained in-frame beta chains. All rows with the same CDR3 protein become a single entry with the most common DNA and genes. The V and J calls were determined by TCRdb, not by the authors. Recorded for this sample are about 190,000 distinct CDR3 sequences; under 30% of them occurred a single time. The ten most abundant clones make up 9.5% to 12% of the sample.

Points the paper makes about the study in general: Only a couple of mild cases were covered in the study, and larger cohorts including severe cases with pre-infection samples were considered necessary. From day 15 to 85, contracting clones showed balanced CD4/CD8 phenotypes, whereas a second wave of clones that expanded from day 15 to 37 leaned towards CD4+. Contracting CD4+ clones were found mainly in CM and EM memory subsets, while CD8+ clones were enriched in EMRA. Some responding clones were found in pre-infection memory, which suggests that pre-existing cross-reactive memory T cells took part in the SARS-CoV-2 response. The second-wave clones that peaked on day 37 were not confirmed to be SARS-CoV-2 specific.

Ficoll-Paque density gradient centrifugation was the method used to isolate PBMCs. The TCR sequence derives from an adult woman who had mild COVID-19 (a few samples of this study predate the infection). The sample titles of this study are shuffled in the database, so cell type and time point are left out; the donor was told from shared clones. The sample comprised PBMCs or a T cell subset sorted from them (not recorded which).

The CDR3 reads as follows: CASSRQGSTEAFF. Here is the DNA: TGTGCCAGCAGTAGACAGGGAAGTACTGAAGCTTTCTTT. Recombination joined TRBV6-1 with TRBJ1-1, with 7 middle bases fitting TRBD1. At the junction V is shortened by 5 bases and J by 5 bases; bases outside the gene matches: 5. Including cysteine and phenylalanine, the CDR3 has 13 amino acids. Only the CDR3 DNA stays, 39 bases, in frame from base 1. Looking up the germline V gene yields CDR1 MNHNS and CDR2 SASEGT.